This T cell receptor beta chain comes out of a study of blood T cells in healthy people across ages. The CDR3 length is 14 residues. V lost 3 bases to trimming and J lost 0 bases; unmatched junction nucleotides: 2. Germline CDR1 SGHRS, CDR2 YFSETQ. For the second PCR, which ran for roughly 6 to 12 cycles, a sample-barcoded 5' primer and a J-beta primer mix were used. Via MiXCR, TCRdb re-called the 5' RACE reads, giving one row per CDR3 protein. The repertoire includes approximately 900,000 distinct CDR3 sequences, under 35% of them detected once, and roughly a tenth sits in the top ten. This clonotype appeared a few times. The sample was also reused in another study, on T cells of mothers and their children. That investigation notes: There was no detection of any persistent microchimeric T cell clones.

This clonotype was obtained from a woman aged 40 to 50 in good health. The chain carries TRBV5-1 and TRBJ2-5; 7 nucleotides agree with TRBD1. The material sequenced was blood. CDR3 protein: CASSSDRHQETQYF. Here the CDR3 DNA reads TGCGCCAGCAGCTCGGACAGGCACCAAGAGACCCAGTACTTC.